The 27 T cell receptor beta chains presented below share a single source sample, sequenced in a study of blood T cell repertoires in COVID-19. TCRdb's copy holds only in-frame clones and misses some; the assay was immunoSEQ multiplex PCR. The sample carries 85,000 to 120,000 clones, around nine tenths recorded once. Input material: peripheral blood. All receptors come from a man between 50 and 59 years old with active or convalescent COVID-19.

The genes are TRBV7-8 and TRBJ2-3; TRBD1 agrees at 9 bases. The J segment lost 5 bases and the V segment lost 4 bases, leaving 4 bases of the junction unmatched. CDR1 is SGHVS and CDR2 is FQNEAQ in the germline V gene. CDR3 length equals 14 residues. As DNA, the CDR3 is TGTGCCAGCAGCTCCGGGACAGGGTTAGATACGCAGTATTTT. It specifies CASSSGTGLDTQYF.

The chain is built from TRBV6-5 and TRBJ1-4; maybe TRBD1 (6 bases). The germline CDR1 and CDR2 sequences are MNHEY and SVGAGI. This CDR3 has 14 residues. The germline V and J ends were trimmed by 6 bases and 8 bases, with 16 bases remaining between them. CDR3 loop: CASSPQGVLEKLFF. CDR3 bases: TGTGCCAGCAGCCCACAGGGAGTCTTGGAAAAACTGTTTTTT.

This rearrangement joins TRBV28 to TRBJ1-4, with 7 bases matching TRBD1. CDR1 is MDHEN and CDR2 is SYDVKM in the germline V gene. J lost 8 bases, V lost 6 bases, and 12 bases had no gene match. This CDR3 has 15 amino acids. The CDR3 DNA reads as TGTGCCAGCAGCGGAGGAGGGGGCTCGAAGGAAAAACTGTTTTTT. This encodes CASSGGGGSKEKLFF.

Only a few counts were recorded for this clone. The V gene is TRBV3-1 (or the pseudogene TRBV3-2), the J gene TRBJ2-1, with 7 bases fitting TRBD1. The V segment lost 7 bases and the J segment 8 bases; nucleotides outside the gene matches: 14. The CDR3 runs 15 residues. From germline, CDR1 is LGHDT and CDR2 YNNKEL (reference sequence). CDR3 loop: CASNTQTGLQDEQFF. In DNA, the CDR3 is TGTGCCAGCAATACACAGACAGGGCTCCAAGATGAGCAGTTCTTC.

The chain uses TRBV30 and TRBJ2-1, with a possible D match to TRBD2 (5 bases). The V gene lost 8 bases and the J gene lost 2 bases, with 16 bases spanning the gap. The CDR3 extends over 14 amino acids. Germline V gives CDR1 GTSNPN, CDR2 SVGIG (reference sequence). The CDR3 here is CAGRDKRPYNEQFF. CDR3 sequence (DNA): TGTGCCGGGCGCGATAAGCGGCCCTACAATGAGCAGTTCTTC.

This chain links TRBV30 with TRBJ2-3; TRBD2 might be the D (5 bases). The CDR3 has 14 residues. The V gene lost 4 bases and the J gene lost 2 bases, with 13 bases spanning the gap. The germline CDR1 and CDR2 sequences are GTSNPN and SVGIG (reference sequence). Written as DNA, the CDR3 is TGTGCCTGGAAACTAGGTGGGAACACAGATACGCAGTATTTT. This translates into CAWKLGGNTDTQYF.

In its sample, this clone was seen once. The V and J genes are TRBV30 and TRBJ2-5, with D maybe TRBD2 (5 bases). Germline V CDR1 and CDR2: GTSNPN, SVGIG (reference sequence). V was clipped by 3 bases and J by 4 bases, with 9 bases between them. The CDR3 covers 12 residues. The CDR3 coding sequence is TGTGCCTGGAGGGAGGCCCGAGAGACCCAGTACTTC. Its protein product is CAWREARETQYF.

The chain employs TRBV27 and TRBJ1-1; D is possibly TRBD1 (6 bases). Trimming left V 5 bases short and J 1 base short, with 11 bases between. CDR3 size: 14 residues. CDR1 and CDR2 (germline): MNHEY, SMNVEV (reference sequence). CDR3 amino acids: CASSGQSSNTEAFF. For the CDR3, the DNA is TGTGCCAGCAGTGGACAGTCCTCGAACACTGAAGCTTTCTTT.

A single count supports this clone. The chain joins TRBV7-2 to TRBJ2-7, with 13 bases identical to TRBD2. The CDR3 spans 16 residues. In germline, CDR1 is SGHTA, CDR2 FQGNSA. J lost 4 bases, V lost 3 bases, and 6 bases had no gene match. For the CDR3, the DNA is TGTGCCAGCAGCTTTACTAGCGGGGGGGCCAGGTACGAGCAGTACTTC. Translating it yields CASSFTSGGARYEQYF.

This sequence joins TRBV6-5 and TRBJ2-1, with 9 bases identical to TRBD2. After removal of 9 bases from V and 5 bases from J, the junction contained 11 bases not matched to a gene. Germline lookup yields CDR1 MNHEY and CDR2 SVGAGI. This CDR3 comprises 15 residues. CDR3 nucleotides: TGTGCCAGTAAGCGGGGGGCCGAATTGAACAATGAGCAGTTCTTC. This sequence encodes CASKRGAELNNEQFF.

J is TRBJ1-2 and V is TRBV6-2 or TRBV6-3, with D perhaps TRBD1 (5 bases). Deletions cut 0 bases from V and 0 bases from J, with 11 bases between. Germline lookup yields CDR1 MNHEY and CDR2 SVGEGT. The CDR3 runs to 16 residues. DNA of the CDR3: TGTGCCAGCAGTTACTCGGGGCAGTGGACTAACTATGGCTACACCTTC. Its protein is CASSYSGQWTNYGYTF.

The chain is built from TRBV7-6 and TRBJ1-5; TRBD1 matches at 9 bases. The CDR3 runs 16 residues. Trimming removed 1 base from V and 4 bases from J; junction bases left unmatched: 5. Germline loops: CDR1 SGHVS, CDR2 FNYEAQ. The chain's CDR3 is CASSLGTGGKNQPQHF. CDR3 bases: TGTGCCAGCAGCTTAGGCACAGGGGGCAAGAATCAGCCCCAGCATTTT.

The rearrangement links TRBV27 to TRBJ2-5; the D gene is possibly TRBD1 (6 bases). The germline gives CDR1 MNHEY, CDR2 SMNVEV (reference sequence). The CDR3 length is 13 residues. Trimming pared 5 bases from V and 5 bases from J, leaving 12 bases between. The CDR3 DNA is TGTGCCAGCAGTATAACAGGGTACGAGACCCAGTACTTC. Protein: CASSITGYETQYF.

In nucleotides, the CDR3 is TGTGCCAGCAGCCGCCTCCCGGGGGGGTACACAGATACGCAGTATTTT. This sequence encodes CASSRLPGGYTDTQYF. This chain connects TRBV7-8 to TRBJ2-3; 8 bases align to TRBD2. The germline gives CDR1 SGHVS, CDR2 FQNEAQ. The CDR3 loop spans 16 amino acids. V shed 5 bases, J shed 2 bases, and the junction held 9 bases outside the gene matches.

The CDR3 loop is CASSIAGGTDTQYF. The CDR3 nucleotides are TGTGCCAGTAGTATTGCGGGGGGCACAGATACGCAGTATTTT. V and J are TRBV19 and TRBJ2-3, with 7 positions matching TRBD2. The ends lost 3 bases at V and 1 base at J; junction bases unmatched: 1. The CDR3 extends over 14 amino acids. The germline V gene has CDR1 LNHDA and CDR2 SQIVND (reference sequence).

The chain uses TRBV5-1 and TRBJ1-2; TRBD1 matches at 9 bases. CDR3 size: 14 residues. The V segment lost 0 bases and the J segment 7 bases; nucleotides outside the gene matches: 4. Germline CDR1 is SGHRS and CDR2 is YFSETQ. CDR3 amino acids: CASSLGQGVGGYTF. The CDR3 coding sequence is TGCGCCAGCAGCTTGGGACAGGGGGTCGGTGGCTACACCTTC.

This clone has a single count. CDR3 in DNA: TGTGCCAGCAGCCCCCGGACAGCAAACTATGGCTACACCTTC. It is translated as CASSPRTANYGYTF. This sequence joins TRBV3-1 (or the pseudogene TRBV3-2) and TRBJ1-2; a weak D match, TRBD1 (6 bases). The germline CDR1 and CDR2 sequences are LGHDT and YNNKEL (reference sequence). The CDR3 runs 14 residues. V dropped 4 bases and J dropped 2 bases, with 11 bases sitting between them.

V gene TRBV18 combines with J gene TRBJ1-5; D gene ambiguous. Germline lookup yields CDR1 KGHSH and CDR2 LQKENI. With 3 bases removed from V and 4 bases from J, the gap between germline ends came to 7 bases. The CDR3 is made up of 13 amino acids. In DNA, the CDR3 is TGTGCCAGCTCACCTGGAGGGAATCAGCCCCAGCATTTT. It codes for CASSPGGNQPQHF.

The chain recombines TRBV7-9 with TRBJ2-1; 13 bases map to TRBD2. This CDR3 has 14 amino acids. Germline V gene data show CDR1 as SEHNR and CDR2 as FQNEAQ (reference sequence). V lost 8 bases to trimming and J lost 8 bases; unmatched junction nucleotides: 6. This chain's CDR3 is CASGLAGAGDEQFF. The CDR3 nucleotides read TGTGCCAGCGGACTAGCGGGGGCCGGGGATGAGCAGTTCTTC. The full variable domain, its missing parts supplied by reference TRBV7-9 and TRBJ2-1, is DTGVSQNPRHKITKRGQNVTFRCDPISEHNRLYWYRQTLGQGPEFLTYFQNEAQLEKSRLLSDRFSAERPKGSFSTLEIQRTEQGDSAMYLCASGLAGAGDEQFFGPGTRLTVL.

The chain has TRBV7-2 and TRBJ1-2; the D is unclear. Germline lookup yields CDR1 SGHTA and CDR2 FQGNSA. There are 15 residues in the CDR3. Trimming removed 3 bases from V and 0 bases from J, with 11 bases in between. In nucleotides, the CDR3 is TGTGCCAGCAGCTTTGGTTACGGTTCTAACTATGGCTACACCTTC. Translation gives CASSFGYGSNYGYTF.

The chain recombines TRBV3-1 (or the pseudogene TRBV3-2) with TRBJ2-5; 7 bases map to TRBD2. With V trimmed by 4 bases and J by 3 bases, 2 bases remained unmatched. Germline V gene sequence: CDR1 LGHDT, CDR2 YNNKEL (reference sequence). The CDR3 spans 13 residues. This CDR3 reads CASSRGGEETQYF. The CDR3 nucleotides are TGTGCCAGCAGCCGGGGGGGGGAAGAGACCCAGTACTTC.

The genes are TRBV10-2 and TRBJ2-1; the D is unclear. This CDR3 is 15 amino acids long. V gave up 4 bases and J gave up 0 bases, with 10 bases separating them. In germline, CDR1 is WSHSY, CDR2 SAAADI. The CDR3 nucleotides read TGCGCCAGCAGTGTCCTATCGAGCTCCTACAATGAGCAGTTCTTC. Its protein product is CASSVLSSSYNEQFF.

The gene calls are TRBV2 and TRBJ2-7; 10 nucleotides align to TRBD1. V dropped 6 bases and J dropped 2; count of bases not matched to a gene: 4. Germline CDR1 and CDR2: SNHLY and FYNNEI. This CDR3 has 14 residues. The DNA for the CDR3 is TGTGCCAGCAGAGGACAGGGGGGGCCCTACGAGCAGTACTTC. Its translation is CASRGQGGPYEQYF.

As to this clone: This same CDR3 is encoded by further DNA sequences in the sample. The chain carries TRBV12-3 or TRBV12-4 and TRBJ2-5, with D unclear. V was trimmed by 2 bases and J by 2 bases, leaving 6 bases between them. The CDR3 is 13 residues long. CDR3 DNA sequence: TGTGCCAGCAGTTTAAGGCGGCAAGAGACCCAGTACTTC. Protein: CASSLRRQETQYF.

V gene TRBV9 combines with J gene TRBJ2-5; 9 bases line up with TRBD2. With V trimmed by 0 bases and J by 4 bases, 4 bases remained unmatched. CDR1 and CDR2 from the germline V gene are SGDLS and YYNGEE. The CDR3 covers 15 residues. The CDR3 is CASSVASGVPETQYF. The CDR3 DNA reads TGTGCCAGCAGCGTAGCTAGCGGGGTCCCAGAGACCCAGTACTTC.

The V gene is TRBV29-1, the J gene TRBJ2-3; D is perhaps TRBD1 (5 bases). CDR1 SQVTM and CDR2 ANQGSEA come from the germline V gene. The CDR3 runs to 12 residues. CDR3 in DNA: TGCACCAGGCAGGGCAGCACAGATACGCAGTATTTT. The encoded protein is CTRQGSTDTQYF.

The CDR3 protein is CASVKTGGYGYTF. The CDR3 DNA reads TGCGCCAGCGTAAAGACAGGGGGGTATGGCTACACCTTC. This chain links TRBV10-2 with TRBJ1-2, with 9 bases matching TRBD1. Losses at the gene ends were 8 bases for V and 5 bases for J; bases not matched to a gene: 6. The CDR3 sequence is 13 residues long. Germline lookup yields CDR1 WSHSY and CDR2 SAAADI.